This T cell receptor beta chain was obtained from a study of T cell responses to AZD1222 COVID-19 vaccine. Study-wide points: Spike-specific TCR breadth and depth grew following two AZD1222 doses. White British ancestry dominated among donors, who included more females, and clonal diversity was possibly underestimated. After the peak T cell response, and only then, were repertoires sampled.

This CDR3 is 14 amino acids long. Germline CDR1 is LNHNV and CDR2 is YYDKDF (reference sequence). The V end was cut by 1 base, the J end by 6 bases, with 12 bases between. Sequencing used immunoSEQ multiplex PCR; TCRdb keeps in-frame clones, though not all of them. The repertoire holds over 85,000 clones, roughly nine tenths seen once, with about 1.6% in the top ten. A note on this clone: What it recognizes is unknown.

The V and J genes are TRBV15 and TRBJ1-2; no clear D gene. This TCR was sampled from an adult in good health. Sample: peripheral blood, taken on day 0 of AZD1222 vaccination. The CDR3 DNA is TGTGCCACCAGCAGAGGTAGAGCAACGGATGGCTACACCTTC. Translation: CATSRGRATDGYTF.